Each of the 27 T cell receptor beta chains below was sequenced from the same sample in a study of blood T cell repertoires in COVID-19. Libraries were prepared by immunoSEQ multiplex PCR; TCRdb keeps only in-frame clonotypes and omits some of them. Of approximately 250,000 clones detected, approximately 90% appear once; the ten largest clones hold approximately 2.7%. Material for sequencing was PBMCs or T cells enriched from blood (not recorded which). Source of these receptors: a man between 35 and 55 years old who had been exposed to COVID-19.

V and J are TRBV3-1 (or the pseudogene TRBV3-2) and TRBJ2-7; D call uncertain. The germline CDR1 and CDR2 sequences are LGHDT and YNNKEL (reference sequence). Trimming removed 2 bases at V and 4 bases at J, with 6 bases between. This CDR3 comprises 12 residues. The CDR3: CASSQSRYEQYF. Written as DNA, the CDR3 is TGTGCCAGCAGCCAATCCCGGTACGAGCAGTACTTC.

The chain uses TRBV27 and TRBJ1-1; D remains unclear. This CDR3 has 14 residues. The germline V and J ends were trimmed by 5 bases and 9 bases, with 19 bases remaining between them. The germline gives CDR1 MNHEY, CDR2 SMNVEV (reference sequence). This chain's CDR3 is CASSPRETPPKAFF. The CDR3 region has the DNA TGTGCCAGCAGTCCTCGGGAAACCCCTCCAAAAGCTTTCTTT.

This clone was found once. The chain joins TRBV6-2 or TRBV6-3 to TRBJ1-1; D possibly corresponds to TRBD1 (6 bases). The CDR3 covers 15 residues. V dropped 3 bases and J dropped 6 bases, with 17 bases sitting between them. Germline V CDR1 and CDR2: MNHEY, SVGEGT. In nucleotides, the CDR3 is TGTGCCAGCAGTTATCTCCCCCGGGGGGCCCCTGAAGCTTTCTTT. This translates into CASSYLPRGAPEAFF.

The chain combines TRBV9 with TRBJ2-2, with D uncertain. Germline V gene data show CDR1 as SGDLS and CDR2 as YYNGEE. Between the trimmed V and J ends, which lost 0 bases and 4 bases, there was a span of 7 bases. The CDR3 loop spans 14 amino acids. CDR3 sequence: CASSVDFFTGELFF. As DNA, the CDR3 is TGTGCCAGCAGCGTAGACTTTTTCACCGGGGAGCTGTTTTTT.

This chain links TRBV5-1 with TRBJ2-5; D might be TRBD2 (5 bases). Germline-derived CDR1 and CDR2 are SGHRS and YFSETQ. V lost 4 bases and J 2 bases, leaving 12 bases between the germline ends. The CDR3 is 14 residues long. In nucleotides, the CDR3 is TGCGCCAGCAGCCAAACACGGGGACAAGAGACCCAGTACTTC. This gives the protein CASSQTRGQETQYF.

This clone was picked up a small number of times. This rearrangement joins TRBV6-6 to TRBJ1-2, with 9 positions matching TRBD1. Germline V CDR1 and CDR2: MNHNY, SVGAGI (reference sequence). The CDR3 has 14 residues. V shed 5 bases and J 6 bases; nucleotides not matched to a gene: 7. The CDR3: CASSLRDRDNGYTF. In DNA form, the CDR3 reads TGTGCCAGCAGTCTCCGGGACAGGGATAATGGCTACACCTTC.

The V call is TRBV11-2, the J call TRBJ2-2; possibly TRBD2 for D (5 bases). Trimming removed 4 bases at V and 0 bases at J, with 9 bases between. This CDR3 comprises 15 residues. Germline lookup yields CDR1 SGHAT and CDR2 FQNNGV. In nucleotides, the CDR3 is TGTGCCAGCAGCTGGAGCGGTACGAACACCGGGGAGCTGTTTTTT. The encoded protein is CASSWSGTNTGELFF.

CDR3 protein: CASSQSTDTQYF. The CDR3 DNA sequence: TGCGCCAGCAGCCAAAGCACAGATACGCAGTATTTT. The rearrangement uses TRBV5-1 and TRBJ2-3; D gene ambiguous. The CDR3 contains 12 residues. V was pared by 4 bases and J by 0 bases, with 3 bases between. Germline V lookup: CDR1 SGHRS, CDR2 YFSETQ.

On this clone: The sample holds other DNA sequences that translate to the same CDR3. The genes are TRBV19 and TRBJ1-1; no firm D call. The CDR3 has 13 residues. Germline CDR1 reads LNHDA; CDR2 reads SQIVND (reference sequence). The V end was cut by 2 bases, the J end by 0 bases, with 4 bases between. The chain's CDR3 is CASSISVNTEAFF. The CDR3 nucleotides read TGTGCCAGTAGTATAAGCGTGAACACTGAAGCTTTCTTT.

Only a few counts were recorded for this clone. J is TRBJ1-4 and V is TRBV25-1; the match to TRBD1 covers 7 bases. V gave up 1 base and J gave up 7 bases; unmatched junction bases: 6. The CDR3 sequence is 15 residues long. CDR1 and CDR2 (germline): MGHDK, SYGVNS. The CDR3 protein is CASSESTGAFEKLFF. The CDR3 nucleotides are TGTGCCAGCAGTGAATCTACAGGGGCATTTGAAAAACTGTTTTTT.

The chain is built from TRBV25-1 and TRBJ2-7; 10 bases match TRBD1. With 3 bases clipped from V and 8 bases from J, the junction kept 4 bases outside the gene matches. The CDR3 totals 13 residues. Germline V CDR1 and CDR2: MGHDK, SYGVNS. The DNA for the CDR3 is TGTGCCAGCAGTGAGGGGGACAGGGGCAAGCAGTACTTC. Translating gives CASSEGDRGKQYF.

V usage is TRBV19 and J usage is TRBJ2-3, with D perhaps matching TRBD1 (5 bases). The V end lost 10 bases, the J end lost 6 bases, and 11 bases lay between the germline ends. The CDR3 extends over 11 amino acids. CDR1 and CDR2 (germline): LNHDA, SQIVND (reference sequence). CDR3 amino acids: CATGQGDTQYF. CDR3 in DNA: TGTGCCACTGGACAAGGGGATACGCAGTATTTT.

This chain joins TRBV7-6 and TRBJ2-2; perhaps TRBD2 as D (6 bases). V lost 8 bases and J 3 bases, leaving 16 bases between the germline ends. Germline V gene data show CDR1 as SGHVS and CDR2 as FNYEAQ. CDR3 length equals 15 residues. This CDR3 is CASRRGTQDTGELFF. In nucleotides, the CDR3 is TGTGCCAGCCGGAGGGGTACACAGGACACCGGGGAGCTGTTTTTT.

CDR3 nucleotides: TGTGCCAGCAGCCTGGCAGGGGCGAACTATGGCTACACCTTC. Protein: CASSLAGANYGYTF. The rearrangement links TRBV5-4 to TRBJ1-2; a possible D gene is TRBD1 (6 bases). This CDR3 region has 14 residues. Germline V CDR1 and CDR2: SGHNT, YYREEE (reference sequence). Trimming took 4 bases from V and 2 from J, leaving 12 bases between them.

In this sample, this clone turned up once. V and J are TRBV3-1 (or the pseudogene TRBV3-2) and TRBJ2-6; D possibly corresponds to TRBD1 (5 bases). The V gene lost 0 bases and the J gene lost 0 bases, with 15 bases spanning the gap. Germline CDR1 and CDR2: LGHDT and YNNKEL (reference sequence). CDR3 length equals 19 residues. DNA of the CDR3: TGTGCCAGCAGCCAAGATCAAAAAGGCAGGGACTCTGGGGCCAACGTCCTGACTTTC. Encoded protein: CASSQDQKGRDSGANVLTF.

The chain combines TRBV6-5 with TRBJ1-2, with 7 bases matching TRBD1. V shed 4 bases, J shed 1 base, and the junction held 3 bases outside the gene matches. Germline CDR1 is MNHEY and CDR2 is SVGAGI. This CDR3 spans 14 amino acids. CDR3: CASSSGTDNYGYTF. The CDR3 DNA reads TGTGCCAGCAGTTCTGGGACAGATAACTATGGCTACACCTTC.

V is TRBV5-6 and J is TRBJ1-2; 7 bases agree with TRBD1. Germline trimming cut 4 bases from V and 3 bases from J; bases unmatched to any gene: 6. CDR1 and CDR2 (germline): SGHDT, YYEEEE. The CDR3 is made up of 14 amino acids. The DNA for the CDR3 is TGTGCCAGCAGCAGGGCGGGACAGCACTATGGCTACACCTTC. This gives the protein CASSRAGQHYGYTF.

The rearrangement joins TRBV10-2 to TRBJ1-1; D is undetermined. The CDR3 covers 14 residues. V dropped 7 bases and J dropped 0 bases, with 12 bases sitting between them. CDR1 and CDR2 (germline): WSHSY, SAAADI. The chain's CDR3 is CASTPPGVNTEAFF. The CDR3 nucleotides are TGCGCCAGCACCCCTCCCGGGGTGAACACTGAAGCTTTCTTT.

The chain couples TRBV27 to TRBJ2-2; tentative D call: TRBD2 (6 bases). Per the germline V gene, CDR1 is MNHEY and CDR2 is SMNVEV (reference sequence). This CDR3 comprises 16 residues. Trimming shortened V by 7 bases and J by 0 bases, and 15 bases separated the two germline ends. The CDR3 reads CASKIAELANTGELFF. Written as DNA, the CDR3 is TGTGCCAGCAAAATAGCGGAACTCGCGAACACCGGGGAGCTGTTTTTT.

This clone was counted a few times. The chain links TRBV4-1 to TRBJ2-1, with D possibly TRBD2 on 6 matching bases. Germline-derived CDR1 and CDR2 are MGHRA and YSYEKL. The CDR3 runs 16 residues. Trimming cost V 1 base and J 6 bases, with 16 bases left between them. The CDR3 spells CASSQGPGTQTNEQFF. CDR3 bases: TGCGCCAGCAGCCAAGGACCCGGGACTCAGACCAATGAGCAGTTCTTC.

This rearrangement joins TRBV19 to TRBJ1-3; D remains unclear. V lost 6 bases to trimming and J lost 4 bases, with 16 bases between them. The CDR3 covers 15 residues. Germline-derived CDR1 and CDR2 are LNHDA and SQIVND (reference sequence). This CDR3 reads CASRQMGGRGNTIYF. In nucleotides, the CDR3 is TGTGCCAGTAGGCAAATGGGAGGTCGCGGAAACACCATATATTTT.

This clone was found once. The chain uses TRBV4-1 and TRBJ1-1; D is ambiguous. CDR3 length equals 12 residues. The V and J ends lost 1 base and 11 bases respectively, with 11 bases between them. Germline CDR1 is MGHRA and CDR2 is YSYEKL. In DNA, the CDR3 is TGCGCCAGCAGCCAAGGCGGATCTTTCGCTTTCTTT. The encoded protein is CASSQGGSFAFF.

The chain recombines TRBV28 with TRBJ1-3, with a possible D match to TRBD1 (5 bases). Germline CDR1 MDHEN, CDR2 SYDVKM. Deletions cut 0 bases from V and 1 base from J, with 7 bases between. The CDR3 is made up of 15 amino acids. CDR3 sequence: CASSLWGGSGNTIYF. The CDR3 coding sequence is TGTGCCAGCAGTTTATGGGGGGGATCTGGAAACACCATATATTTT.

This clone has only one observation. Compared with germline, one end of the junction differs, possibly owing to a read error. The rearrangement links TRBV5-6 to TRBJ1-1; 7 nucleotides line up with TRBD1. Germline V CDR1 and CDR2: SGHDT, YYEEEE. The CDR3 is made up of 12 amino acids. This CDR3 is CASGFGQEEAFF. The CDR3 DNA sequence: TGTGCCAGCGGCTTCGGACAGGAGGAAGCTTTCTTT. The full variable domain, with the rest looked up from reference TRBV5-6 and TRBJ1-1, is DAGVTQSPTHLIKTRGQQVTLRCSPKSGHDTVSWYQQALGQGPQFIFQYYEEEERQRGNFPDRFSGHQFPNYSSELNVNALLLGDSALYLCASGFGQEEAFFGQGTRLTVV.

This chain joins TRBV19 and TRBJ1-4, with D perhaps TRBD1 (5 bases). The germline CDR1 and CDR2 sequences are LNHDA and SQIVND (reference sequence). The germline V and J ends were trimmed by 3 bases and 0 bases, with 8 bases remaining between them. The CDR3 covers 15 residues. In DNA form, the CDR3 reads TGTGCCAGTAGTATCGACAGCGCAACTAATGAAAAACTGTTTTTT. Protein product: CASSIDSATNEKLFF. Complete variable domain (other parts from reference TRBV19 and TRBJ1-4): DGGITQSPKYLFRKEGQNVTLSCEQNLNHDAMYWYRQDPGQGLRLIYYSQIVNDFQKGDIAEGYSVSREKKESFPLTVTSAQKNPTAFYLCASSIDSATNEKLFFGSGTQLSVL.

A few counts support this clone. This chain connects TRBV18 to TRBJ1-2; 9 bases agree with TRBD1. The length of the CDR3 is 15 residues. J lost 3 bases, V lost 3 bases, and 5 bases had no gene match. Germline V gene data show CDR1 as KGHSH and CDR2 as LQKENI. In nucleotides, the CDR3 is TGTGCCAGCTCACCGGAACAGGGGGCTTACTATGGCTACACCTTC. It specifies CASSPEQGAYYGYTF.

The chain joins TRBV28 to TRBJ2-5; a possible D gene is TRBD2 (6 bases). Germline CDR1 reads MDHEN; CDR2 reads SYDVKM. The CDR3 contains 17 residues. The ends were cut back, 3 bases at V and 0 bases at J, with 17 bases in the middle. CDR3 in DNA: TGTGCCAGCAGTTTTTCGAGGGAGGTAGTTTACCAAGAGACCCAGTACTTC. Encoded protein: CASSFSREVVYQETQYF.